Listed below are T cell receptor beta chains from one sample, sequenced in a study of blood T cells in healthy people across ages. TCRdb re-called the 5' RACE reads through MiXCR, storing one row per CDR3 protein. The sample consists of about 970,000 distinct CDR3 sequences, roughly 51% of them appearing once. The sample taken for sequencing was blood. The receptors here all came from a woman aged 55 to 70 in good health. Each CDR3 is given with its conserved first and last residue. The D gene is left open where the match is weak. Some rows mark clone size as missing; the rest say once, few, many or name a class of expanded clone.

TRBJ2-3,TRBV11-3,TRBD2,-,CASSLAGERTDTQYF,TGTGCCAGCAGCTTGGCGGGAGAACGGACAGATACGCAGTATTTT
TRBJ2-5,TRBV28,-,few,CASTEEIVGEQYF,TGTGCCAGCACGGAGGAGATTGTAGGGGAGCAGTACTTC
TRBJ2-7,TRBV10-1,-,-,CASSESSGGYEQYF,TGCGCCAGCAGTGAGTCTTCCGGGGGCTACGAGCAGTACTTC
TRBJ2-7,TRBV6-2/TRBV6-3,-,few,CASSWTSSSYEQYF,TGTGCCAGCAGTTGGACATCCAGCTCCTACGAGCAGTACTTC
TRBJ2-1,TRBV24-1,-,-,CATSDIGRGAFYNEQFF,TGTGCCACCAGTGATATTGGAAGGGGGGCTTTCTACAATGAGCAGTTCTTC
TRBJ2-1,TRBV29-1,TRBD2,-,CSVALTSGSYNEQFF,TGCAGCGTCGCACTGACTAGCGGGAGTTACAATGAGCAGTTCTTC
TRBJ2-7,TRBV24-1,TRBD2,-,CATSGPGLAGNYEQYF,TGTGCCACCAGTGGCCCGGGACTAGCGGGCAACTACGAGCAGTACTTC
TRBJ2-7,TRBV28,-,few,CASRTEGLGYEQYF,TGTGCCAGCAGGACAGAGGGTTTGGGGTACGAGCAGTACTTC
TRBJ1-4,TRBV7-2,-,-,CASSVISNEKLFF,TGTGCCAGCAGCGTAATCTCTAATGAAAAACTGTTTTTT
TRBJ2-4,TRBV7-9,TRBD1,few,CASSLAYVRDRGSAGLQYF,TGTGCCAGCAGCTTAGCGTATGTTCGGGACAGGGGATCCGCGGGACTTCAGTACTTC
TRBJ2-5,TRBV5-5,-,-,CASSLLAGTGETQYF,TGTGCCAGCAGCTTGTTAGCCGGTACGGGAGAGACCCAGTACTTC
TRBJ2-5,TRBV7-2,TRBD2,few,CASSLSGTSGQETQYF,TGTGCCAGCAGCCTCTCCGGGACTAGCGGGCAAGAGACCCAGTACTTC
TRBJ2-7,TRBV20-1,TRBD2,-,CSADTGTRGQEQYF,TGCAGTGCTGACACCGGGACTAGGGGTCAGGAGCAGTACTTC
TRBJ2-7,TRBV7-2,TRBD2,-,CASSLARSGGIYNEQYF,TGTGCCAGCAGCTTAGCTCGGAGCGGGGGAATATACAATGAGCAGTACTTC
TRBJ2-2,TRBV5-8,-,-,CASSDKGTTGELFF,TGTGCCAGCAGCGACAAAGGGACCACCGGGGAGCTGTTTTTT
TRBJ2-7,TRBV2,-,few,CASIPGITYEQYF,TGTGCCAGCATTCCGGGCATAACCTACGAGCAGTACTTC
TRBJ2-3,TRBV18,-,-,CASSQRIGDKQYF,TGTGCCAGCTCACAAAGAATAGGGGATAAGCAGTATTTT
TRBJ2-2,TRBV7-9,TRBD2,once,CASSLKREAVGELFF,TGTGCCAGCAGCTTAAAGCGGGAGGCGGTCGGGGAGCTGTTTTTT
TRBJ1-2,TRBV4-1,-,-,CASSQLGDGGGYTF,TGCGCCAGCAGCCAATTAGGGGACGGTGGTGGCTACACCTTC
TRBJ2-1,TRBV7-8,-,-,CASSLGRAPETQFF,TGTGCCAGCAGCTTAGGACGGGCCCCAGAGACCCAGTTCTTC
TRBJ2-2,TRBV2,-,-,CASKGQGGTGELFF,TGTGCCAGCAAAGGTCAGGGAGGCACCGGGGAGCTGTTTTTT
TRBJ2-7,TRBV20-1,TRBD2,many,CSARSGTSGYEQYF,TGCAGTGCTAGATCCGGGACTAGCGGCTACGAGCAGTACTTC